Following are 21 T cell receptor beta chains from one sample sequenced in a study of blood T cell repertoires in COVID-19. The protocol was immunoSEQ multiplex PCR, while the TCRdb copy is restricted to in-frame clones and leaves out a portion. The sample has hundreds of thousands of clones; roughly nine tenths are singletons. Sequencing used PBMCs or T cells enriched from blood (not recorded which). The receptors derive from a man aged 60 to 69 who had recovered from COVID-19.

The count of this clone is one. This chain joins TRBV19 and TRBJ1-6; D might be TRBD1 (6 bases). The germline CDR1 and CDR2 sequences are LNHDA and SQIVND (reference sequence). V dropped 5 bases and J dropped 10 bases, with 15 bases sitting between them. This CDR3 has 14 residues. DNA for the CDR3: TGTGCCAGTAGTGGGACGGGACAAGCCTCACCCCTCCACTTT. Its translation is CASSGTGQASPLHF.

V gene TRBV6-4 combines with J gene TRBJ2-3; D is unclear. This CDR3 has 13 amino acids. V was pared by 2 bases and J by 2 bases, with 5 bases between. CDR1 and CDR2 (germline): MRHNA, SNTAGT. DNA of the CDR3: TGTGCCAGCAGTGACGGCTTCACAGATACGCAGTATTTT. Translation: CASSDGFTDTQYF.

Only a few counts were recorded for this clone. The rearrangement links TRBV4-2 to TRBJ1-6; D might be TRBD1 (6 bases). The CDR3 spans 15 residues. V was clipped by 3 bases and J by 8 bases, with 14 bases between them. The V gene's germline CDR1 is LGHNA and CDR2 YNFKEQ. The CDR3 protein is CASSQGGAPYSPLHF. The CDR3 bases are TGTGCCAGCAGCCAGGGGGGGGCCCCCTATTCACCCCTCCACTTT.

This chain joins TRBV25-1 and TRBJ2-3, with 10 bases identical to TRBD2. The V segment lost 0 bases and the J segment 3 bases; nucleotides outside the gene matches: 3. CDR1 MGHDK and CDR2 SYGVNS come from the germline V gene. The CDR3 covers 16 residues. CDR3 sequence (DNA): TGTGCCAGCAGTGAATATCTAGCGGGGGAAACAGATACGCAGTATTTT. It is translated as CASSEYLAGETDTQYF.

The chain recombines TRBV5-1 with TRBJ1-1; D is unclear. CDR3 length: 14 residues. Germline values: CDR1 SGHRS, CDR2 YFSETQ. Trimming pared 5 bases from V and 0 bases from J, leaving 11 bases between. This CDR3 reads CASRHPSMNTEAFF. CDR3 in DNA: TGCGCCAGCAGGCACCCGAGTATGAACACTGAAGCTTTCTTT. The entire variable domain, with the rest obtained from reference TRBV5-1 and TRBJ1-1, is as follows: KAGVTQTPRYLIKTRGQQVTLSCSPISGHRSVSWYQQTPGQGLQFLFEYFSETQRNKGNFPGRFSGRQFSNSRSEMNVSTLELGDSALYLCASRHPSMNTEAFFGQGTRLTVV.

The rearrangement links TRBV2 to TRBJ1-5, with D possibly TRBD1 on 5 matching bases. The CDR3 runs 14 residues. Deletions cut 4 bases from V and 7 bases from J, with 14 bases between. CDR1 is SNHLY and CDR2 is FYNNEI in the germline V gene. The CDR3 region is CASSGQTGDQPQHF. The CDR3 region has the DNA TGTGCCAGCAGTGGCCAAACAGGAGACCAGCCCCAGCATTTT. Combining the CDR3 with reference TRBV2 and TRBJ1-5 gives the whole variable domain EPEVTQTPSHQVTQMGQEVILRCVPISNHLYFYWYRQILGQKVEFLVSFYNNEISEKSEIFDDQFSVERPDGSNFTLKIRSTKLEDSAMYFCASSGQTGDQPQHFGDGTRLSIL.

This chain links TRBV28 with TRBJ1-6; 8 positions agree with TRBD1. Trimming removed 2 bases from V and 0 bases from J; junction bases left unmatched: 6. The CDR3 contains 18 residues. Germline CDR1 and CDR2: MDHEN and SYDVKM. The chain's CDR3 is CASSLRRGQVSYNSPLHF. CDR3 DNA: TGTGCCAGCAGTTTAAGGAGGGGACAGGTCTCCTATAATTCACCCCTCCACTTT.

V is TRBV7-2 and J is TRBJ2-3; the D is unclear. The ends were cut back, 1 base at V and 0 bases at J, with 11 bases in the middle. Germline CDR1 is SGHTA and CDR2 is FQGNSA. The CDR3 loop spans 16 amino acids. As DNA, the CDR3 is TGTGCCAGCAGCTTAGGCAGATCCTCTAGCACAGATACGCAGTATTTT. It translates to CASSLGRSSSTDTQYF.

Only one count was recorded for this clone. The gene calls are TRBV27 and TRBJ1-1; 8 nucleotides align to TRBD1. After removal of 2 bases from V and 7 bases from J, the junction contained 3 bases not matched to a gene. Germline values: CDR1 MNHEY, CDR2 SMNVEV (reference sequence). The CDR3 contains 13 residues. The chain's CDR3 is CASSLMGQVEAFF. CDR3 nucleotides: TGTGCCAGCAGTTTAATGGGACAGGTTGAAGCTTTCTTT.

V is TRBV4-2 and J is TRBJ2-5; D might be TRBD1 (6 bases). Trimming cost V 1 base and J 2 bases, with 14 bases left between them. This CDR3 region has 16 residues. CDR1 is LGHNA and CDR2 is YNFKEQ in the germline V gene. DNA for the CDR3: TGTGCCAGCAGCCAAGCCACAGGGACACTGCAAGAGACCCAGTACTTC. Translated, it gives CASSQATGTLQETQYF.

J is TRBJ2-1 and V is TRBV5-5; D may be TRBD1 (6 bases). The CDR3 covers 15 residues. Trimming shortened V by 5 bases and J by 6 bases, and 18 bases separated the two germline ends. The germline V gene encodes CDR1 SGHKS and CDR2 YYEKEE (reference sequence). The CDR3 spells CASREPGHRSNEQFF. The DNA for the CDR3 is TGTGCCAGCAGGGAACCGGGACATCGCTCCAATGAGCAGTTCTTC.

The chain combines TRBV5-1 with TRBJ1-6; 7 bases are shared with TRBD1. Trimming took 4 bases from V and 7 from J; bases not matched to a gene: 8. CDR1 is SGHRS, CDR2 YFSETQ, per germline. The CDR3 has 15 amino acids. This CDR3 is CASSTGTETNSPLHF. DNA of the CDR3: TGCGCCAGCAGCACCGGGACAGAGACAAATTCACCCCTCCACTTT.

The chain recombines TRBV13 with TRBJ1-2; the match to TRBD1 covers 8 bases. This CDR3 has 14 amino acids. Losses at the gene ends were 5 bases for V and 4 bases for J; bases not matched to a gene: 6. Germline V CDR1 and CDR2: PRHDT, FYEKMQ (reference sequence). The CDR3 loop reads CASSPRGQSYGYTF. For the CDR3, the DNA is TGTGCCAGCAGCCCCAGGGGGCAGTCCTATGGCTACACCTTC.

This chain joins TRBV7-9 and TRBJ1-2, with D perhaps TRBD1 (5 bases). V lost 1 base and J 4 bases, leaving 7 bases between the germline ends. This CDR3 comprises 13 residues. From germline, CDR1 is SEHNR and CDR2 FQNEAQ (reference sequence). CDR3 DNA sequence: TGTGCCAGCAGCTTAGTAGGGGTCTATGGCTACACCTTC. Protein sequence: CASSLVGVYGYTF.

This chain links TRBV5-1 with TRBJ1-1; D is unresolved. This CDR3 is 15 amino acids long. V was shortened by 1 base and J by 5 bases, with 15 bases between the two germline ends. Germline assignment: CDR1 SGHRS and CDR2 YFSETQ. The CDR3 sequence is CASSLSLTPGTEAFF. The CDR3 DNA reads as TGCGCCAGCAGCTTGTCGCTAACCCCGGGGACTGAAGCTTTCTTT. The whole variable domain, remainder taken from reference TRBV5-1 and TRBJ1-1, is KAGVTQTPRYLIKTRGQQVTLSCSPISGHRSVSWYQQTPGQGLQFLFEYFSETQRNKGNFPGRFSGRQFSNSRSEMNVSTLELGDSALYLCASSLSLTPGTEAFFGQGTRLTVV.

This clone was picked up one time. The rearrangement links TRBV19 to TRBJ1-5; D remains unclear. The germline V gene has CDR1 LNHDA and CDR2 SQIVND (reference sequence). The CDR3 has 16 residues. V lost 7 bases to trimming and J lost 9 bases, with 25 bases between them. CDR3 loop: CASITNAGNSERPQHF. CDR3 coding DNA: TGTGCCAGTATTACCAACGCCGGGAACTCAGAAAGGCCCCAGCATTTT.

The rearrangement links TRBV27 to TRBJ1-2, with D perhaps matching TRBD1 (5 bases). Per the germline V gene, CDR1 is MNHEY and CDR2 is SMNVEV (reference sequence). The CDR3 covers 14 residues. Trimming stripped 7 bases from V and 2 bases from J, with 14 bases between. The CDR3 nucleotides are TGTGCCAGCACTGGTTTTGGGGGGAACTATGGCTACACCTTC. It yields the protein CASTGFGGNYGYTF.

The chain uses TRBV19 and TRBJ2-1, with 8 nucleotides matching TRBD1. This CDR3 region has 19 residues. The trim removed 6 bases at V and 7 bases at J, leaving 23 bases unmatched. In germline, CDR1 is LNHDA, CDR2 SQIVND (reference sequence). The CDR3 region is CASSKTGQGLALRRNEQFF. DNA for the CDR3: TGTGCCAGTAGCAAGACAGGACAGGGACTCGCTTTGCGGAGAAATGAGCAGTTCTTC.

This chain uses TRBV6-2 or TRBV6-3 with TRBJ1-5, with a possible D match to TRBD1 (5 bases). CDR1 and CDR2 from the germline V gene are MNHEY and SVGEGT. Trimming shortened V by 5 bases and J by 6 bases, and 11 bases separated the two germline ends. CDR3 size: 13 residues. CDR3 residues: CASSPGFGQPQHF. The CDR3 coding sequence is TGTGCCAGCAGTCCAGGGTTTGGTCAGCCCCAGCATTTT.

The V and J genes are TRBV7-8 and TRBJ2-1; TRBD2 agrees at 14 bases. V trimming: 6 bases; J trimming: 7 bases; junction bases outside the gene matches: 8. This CDR3 comprises 16 residues. Germline lookup yields CDR1 SGHVS and CDR2 FQNEAQ. The CDR3 coding sequence is TGTGCCAGCAGGACTAGCGGGGGGGGAAGGGAAAATGAGCAGTTCTTC. Residues: CASRTSGGGRENEQFF.

This chain connects TRBV4-1 to TRBJ1-1; D gene unclear. The CDR3 runs to 16 residues. The V end was cut by 1 base, the J end by 2 bases, with 14 bases between. Germline V gene sequence: CDR1 MGHRA, CDR2 YSYEKL. In DNA form, the CDR3 reads TGCGCCAGCAGCCAAGGAAACTCCAATATTAACACTGAAGCTTTCTTT. Protein product: CASSQGNSNINTEAFF.